The source of this TCR beta chain is a study of early T cells in non-severe SARS-CoV-2 infection. MiXCR was run by TCRdb on the 5' RACE reads, yielding one entry per CDR3 protein. The table records 25,000 to 30,000 distinct CDR3 sequences, roughly 5% of them present only once. V was shortened by 4 bases and J by 4 bases, with 10 bases between the two germline ends. This CDR3 spans 13 amino acids. From germline, CDR1 is WNHNN and CDR2 SYGVQD (reference sequence). This clonotype occurred many times. The chain combines TRBV10-1 with TRBJ1-1; D remains ambiguous. Material for sequencing was whole blood. The source is an adult who was a healthcare worker with PCR-confirmed SARS-CoV-2 infection or an uninfected control (not recorded which). In DNA form, the CDR3 reads TGCGCCAGCAGTGCGGGCGGTTCCACTGAAGCTTTCTTT. The encoded protein is CASSAGGSTEAFF.